This entry lists 18 T cell receptor beta chains sequenced from one sample in a study of shared clonotypes between healthy human individuals. Sequencing was performed with immunoSEQ multiplex PCR; in TCRdb, only in-frame clones are kept and a portion is missing. Here the sample spans roughly 500,000 clones, 81% being singletons. The sample comprised PBMCs. Every receptor here comes from a woman between 35 and 50 years old in good health. Some clones in this sample may be carry-over from other donors' samples.

This sequence joins TRBV2 and TRBJ2-2; D might be TRBD1 or TRBD2, each matching 6 bases. V lost 6 bases and J lost 6, with 11 bases in between. The CDR3 is 13 amino acids. Germline V gene sequence: CDR1 SNHLY, CDR2 FYNNEI. The CDR3 DNA sequence: TGTGCCAGCAGCGCACGGGGGCCCGGGGAGCTGTTTTTT. It translates to CASSARGPGELFF.

This clone has a single count. One junction end does not reproduce the germline sequence, and a read error may be involved. The chain uses TRBV25-1 and TRBJ2-3, with D possibly matching TRBD1 (5 bases). Germline V gives CDR1 MGHDK, CDR2 SYGVNS. CDR3 size: 13 residues. CDR3 sequence reads: CASSSQGTGTQYF. CDR3 nucleotides: TGTGCCAGCAGTAGTCAGGGCACAGGTACGCAGTATTTT.

This clone was detected only once. A far larger clone is a single base away, which makes a read error likely. Other DNA sequences from this sample encode an identical CDR3 as well. The V and J genes are TRBV28 and TRBJ2-3; no reliable D call. The CDR3 loop spans 12 amino acids. In germline, CDR1 is MDHEN, CDR2 SYDVKM. As DNA, the CDR3 is TGTGCCAGCAGGTTTAGCACTGATACGCAGTATTTT. Protein product: CASRFSTDTQYF.

The chain recombines TRBV7-9 with TRBJ2-5; no firm D call. Trimming took off 2 bases at V and 0 bases at J, with 7 bases between the two ends. CDR1 is SEHNR and CDR2 is FQNEAQ in the germline V gene (reference sequence). CDR3 length equals 14 residues. The CDR3 sequence: CASSLRANQETQYF. In DNA, the CDR3 is TGTGCCAGCAGCTTACGGGCTAACCAAGAGACCCAGTACTTC.

V is TRBV4-3 and J is TRBJ2-2; 15 positions match TRBD2. Germline V gene sequence: CDR1 LGHNA, CDR2 YSLEER. After removal of 1 base from V and 3 bases from J, the junction contained 3 bases not matched to a gene. The CDR3 has 18 residues. The CDR3 region is CASSQGTSGRADTGELFF. DNA for the CDR3: TGCGCCAGCAGCCAAGGGACTAGCGGGAGGGCCGACACCGGGGAGCTGTTTTTT.

This clone was seen a handful of times. This likely stems from a read error, as it lies one base from a far larger clone. Here the CDR3 omits its conserved ending phenylalanine or tryptophan, so a read error is the likely source. The chain recombines TRBV30 with TRBJ1-1, with 11 bases aligning to TRBD1. The CDR3 is 13 amino acids. J gave up 5 bases and V 3 bases, and 2 bases lay outside the gene matches. In germline, CDR1 is GTSNPN, CDR2 SVGIG (reference sequence). The CDR3 coding sequence is TGTGCCTGGAGGGGACAGGGGGGGACTGAAGCTTTCCTT. Translation: CAWRGQGGTEAFL.

This clone has at least ten counts. V is TRBV30 and J is TRBJ1-2, with 10 nucleotides matching TRBD1. The CDR3 extends over 12 amino acids. Trimming took 4 bases from V and 7 from J; bases not matched to a gene: 3. Germline lookup yields CDR1 GTSNPN and CDR2 SVGIG (reference sequence). CDR3 loop: CAWMRDRGGYTF. For the CDR3, the DNA is TGTGCCTGGATGAGGGACAGGGGTGGCTACACCTTC.

The chain links TRBV27 to TRBJ2-5; D might be TRBD1 or TRBD2, each matching 5 bases. This CDR3 has 13 residues. Germline V gene data show CDR1 as MNHEY and CDR2 as SMNVEV (reference sequence). The V gene lost 6 bases and the J gene lost 4 bases, with 12 bases spanning the gap. The chain's CDR3 is CASSRRGRETQYF. CDR3 in DNA: TGTGCCAGCAGCCGAAGGGGACGAGAGACCCAGTACTTC.

This clone was seen just once. The rearrangement joins TRBV27 to TRBJ1-1; 10 nucleotides line up with TRBD1. The ends lost 8 bases at V and 1 base at J; junction bases unmatched: 4. The V gene's germline CDR1 is MNHEY and CDR2 SMNVEV (reference sequence). The CDR3 sequence is 14 residues long. The CDR3 nucleotides read TGTGCCAGCGCATGGACAGGGGGGAACACTGAAGCTTTCTTT. Protein: CASAWTGGNTEAFF.

This clone was detected once. The chain employs TRBV9 and TRBJ1-1; D is possibly TRBD1 (5 bases). Trimming removed 3 bases at V and 2 bases at J, with 17 bases between. This CDR3 region has 16 residues. Germline V gives CDR1 SGDLS, CDR2 YYNGEE. CDR3 protein: CASSASTRGRNTEAFF. DNA of the CDR3: TGTGCCAGCAGCGCAAGCACAAGGGGTAGAAACACTGAAGCTTTCTTT.

V gene TRBV28 combines with J gene TRBJ2-1; the match to TRBD1 covers 7 bases. V dropped 6 bases and J dropped 4; count of bases not matched to a gene: 12. This CDR3 comprises 16 residues. Germline assignment: CDR1 MDHEN and CDR2 SYDVKM. CDR3 amino acids: CASSTIRGQRYNEQFF. The CDR3 DNA sequence: TGTGCCAGCAGCACAATTAGGGGACAGAGATACAATGAGCAGTTCTTC.

This clone was picked up one time. The J gene is TRBJ2-3, the V gene TRBV9; D not resolved. With 0 bases removed from V and 2 bases from J, the gap between germline ends came to 13 bases. The CDR3 loop spans 16 amino acids. CDR1 and CDR2 from the germline V gene are SGDLS and YYNGEE. The chain's CDR3 is CASSVENWGFTDTQYF. The CDR3 DNA reads TGTGCCAGCAGCGTAGAAAACTGGGGTTTCACAGATACGCAGTATTTT.

The chain links TRBV2 to TRBJ2-1; 8 positions match TRBD2. This CDR3 spans 15 amino acids. Losses at the gene ends were 7 bases for V and 1 base for J; bases not matched to a gene: 6. The germline CDR1 and CDR2 sequences are SNHLY and FYNNEI. In DNA form, the CDR3 reads TGTGCCAGCAAGCCACTAGCGGCTTCCTACAATGAGCAGTTCTTC. It is translated as CASKPLAASYNEQFF.

This sequence joins TRBV29-1 and TRBJ2-7, with 11 bases matching TRBD2. The germline gives CDR1 SQVTM, CDR2 ANQGSEA. The J segment lost 4 bases and the V segment lost 7 bases, leaving 12 bases of the junction unmatched. This CDR3 is built from 15 residues. The CDR3 spells CSAATGGTSGYEQYF. DNA of the CDR3: TGCAGCGCCGCAACGGGAGGGACTAGCGGATACGAGCAGTACTTC.

The rearrangement joins TRBV9 to TRBJ2-1; 9 positions match TRBD2. The germline CDR1 and CDR2 sequences are SGDLS and YYNGEE. The CDR3 totals 15 residues. The ends lost 0 bases at V and 7 bases at J; junction bases unmatched: 5. The CDR3 DNA reads as TGTGCCAGCAGCGTAGACAGCGGGAGGTCGAATGAGCAGTTCTTC. Residues: CASSVDSGRSNEQFF.

As concerns this clone: Given a far larger clone just one base away, this is likely a sequencing read error. This sample includes further DNA sequences coding for the same CDR3. CDR3 in amino acids: CASSEVGGSGNTIYF. In DNA form, the CDR3 reads TGTGCCAGCAGTGAGGTAGGGGGCTCCGGAAACACCATATATTTT. The J gene is TRBJ1-3, the V gene TRBV6-1, with 7 positions matching TRBD1. Germline values: CDR1 MNHNS, CDR2 SASEGT. V lost 3 bases and J lost 4; bases outside the gene matches: 6. The CDR3 consists of 15 residues.

This clone appeared a few times. The J gene is TRBJ1-1, the V gene TRBV7-2; TRBD1 aligns across 7 bases. V lost 6 bases, J lost 0 bases, and 10 bases stayed unmatched. Germline V gives CDR1 SGHTA, CDR2 FQGNSA. The CDR3 sequence is 16 residues long. This chain's CDR3 is CASSSVGGQMNTEAFF. Here the CDR3 DNA reads TGTGCCAGCAGTTCCGTAGGGGGACAGATGAACACTGAAGCTTTCTTT.

Notes on this clone: A single base is all that separates this from a far larger clone, so a read error is likely. The chain carries TRBV2 and TRBJ1-1; unclear D gene. Germline V gene data show CDR1 as SNHLY and CDR2 as FYNNEI. The CDR3 runs to 17 residues. V was shortened by 6 bases and J by 1 base, with 21 bases between the two germline ends. In nucleotides, the CDR3 is TGTGCCAGCAGCCACGTACTGCGACGGCTGGAGAACACTGAAGCTTTCTTT. Protein: CASSHVLRRLENTEAFF.